This TCR beta chain was captured by sequencing in a study of T cell responses to AZD1222 COVID-19 vaccine. On this clone itself: Antigen unknown.

The table came from immunoSEQ multiplex PCR; TCRdb's copy has only in-frame clones and leaves some out. The table shows 100,000 to 150,000 clones, with 85% to 90% occurring only once. General study points: Nearly half of spike-specific TCRs reportedly target variant regions that are unmutated in the B.1.351 and B.1.1.7 variants. Spike-specific TCR breadth and depth both grew after two AZD1222 doses.

The V gene's germline CDR1 is WSHSY and CDR2 SAAADI. Trimming cost V 2 bases and J 5 bases; bases outside gene matches: 5. The CDR3 covers 17 residues. Sequencing used peripheral blood, obtained on day 0 of AZD1222 vaccination. The source of this sequence is an adult in good health. The V and J genes are TRBV10-2 and TRBJ1-6; 11 nucleotides agree with TRBD1. CDR3 coding DNA: TGCGCCAGCAGTGAGCCTGGACAGGGGGCTGATAATTCACCCCTCCACTTT. As protein: CASSEPGQGADNSPLHF.